This record covers a single T cell receptor beta chain. The sample holds a few counts of this clonotype. Its antigen remains undetermined. No base quality values were provided; no much bigger clone lies one nucleotide off. The record originates from a study of CD8 T cells in ankylosing spondylitis (dated by TCRdb to about 2017). Study-wide context: The study set out to find disease-linked TCR variants by profiling T cell receptor beta repertoires in ankylosing spondylitis patients and healthy donors. The whole study cohort included about a hundred healthy donors and 25 or so ankylosing spondylitis patients. Samples of peripheral blood were taken, and for ankylosing spondylitis patients, synovial fluid was collected as well. Summary of the overall study and its limitations: The disease-linked clones were reported as significantly enriched in matched synovial fluid samples from ankylosing spondylitis patients. The disease-linked clones had a CD8+ phenotype and were found at relatively low frequencies in peripheral blood. Blood from ankylosing spondylitis patients appeared to be characterized by a TCR beta motif made up of several highly homologous amino acid variants. Some of the motif variants had been reported before in the synovial fluid and blood of reactive arthritis patients, a finding that suggests common disease-initiation mechanisms.

The sequencer listed for this sample is Illumina HiSeq 2500. TCR beta libraries were prepared by quantitative 5'-RACE with molecular barcodes. The paper's data handling went like this. A new computational method, built on a probabilistic model of VDJ rearrangement, was used to identify disease-linked TCR variants. TCRdb reanalyzed the raw reads on its own, using fastp at Q25 for trimming and MiXCR for clone calling, and kept in-frame beta chains. Identical CDR3 protein sequences are pooled into one entry, listed with their most common genes and DNA. Clone size and V and J calls follow TCRdb, not the original study. The sample includes about 280,000 distinct CDR3 sequences, with around 18% observed a single time. The ten largest clones add up to roughly 7.4% of the sample. The germline V gene yields SQVTM for CDR1 and ANQGSEA for CDR2. The junction shows trimming of 5 bases on V and 3 bases on J, plus 13 bases between the germline ends. The CDR3 runs 14 amino acids, cysteine and phenylalanine included. The sequence is cut down to CDR3 DNA, 42 bases in frame from base 1.

Sample: blood, either unsorted or a sorted T cell fraction (not recorded which). The receptor's source is a male donor with ankylosing spondylitis or in good health (not recorded which). The chain is assembled from TRBV29-1 and TRBJ2-2; the best D guess is TRBD1, with 5 bases matching. The DNA is as follows: TGCAGCGTTCCCGCAGGGCGAGACACCGGGGAGCTGTTTTTT. The resulting protein is CSVPAGRDTGELFF.